This T cell receptor beta chain was observed in a study of T cell responses to AZD1222 COVID-19 vaccine. General observations from the study: Vaccine-associated CD4 TCRs spanned spike, dominant at 160-218 and 743-854.

Regarding this clone: The antigen remains unidentified.

Clones were read by immunoSEQ multiplex PCR, and TCRdb kept only the in-frame ones, dropping some. The table lists some 120,000 clones, 92% of them singletons, with 1.6% in the top ten. The sequence came from an adult who received the AZD1222 COVID-19 vaccine. The starting material was peripheral blood, obtained 28 days after the second AZD1222 dose.

The CDR3 sequence is CASRWGRSGYTF. CDR3 DNA: TGTGCCAGCAGATGGGGGCGCAGTGGCTACACCTTC. The chain has TRBV6-5 and TRBJ1-2; D is possibly TRBD1 (6 bases). V was trimmed by 6 bases and J by 7 bases, leaving 12 bases between them. The germline V gene encodes CDR1 MNHEY and CDR2 SVGAGI. The CDR3 has 12 residues.